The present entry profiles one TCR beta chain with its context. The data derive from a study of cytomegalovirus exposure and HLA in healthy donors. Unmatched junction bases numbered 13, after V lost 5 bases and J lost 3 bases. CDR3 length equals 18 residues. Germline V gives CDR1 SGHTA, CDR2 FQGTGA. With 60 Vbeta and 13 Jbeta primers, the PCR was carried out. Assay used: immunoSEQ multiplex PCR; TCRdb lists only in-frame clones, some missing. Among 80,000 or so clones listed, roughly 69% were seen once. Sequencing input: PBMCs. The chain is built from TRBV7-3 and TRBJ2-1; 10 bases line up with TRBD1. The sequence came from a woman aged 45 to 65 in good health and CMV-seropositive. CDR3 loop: CASSPISPGTGDYNEQFF. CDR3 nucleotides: TGTGCCAGCAGCCCCATCTCCCCAGGGACAGGGGACTACAATGAGCAGTTCTTC. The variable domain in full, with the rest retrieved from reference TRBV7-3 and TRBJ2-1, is GAGVSQTPSNKVTEKGKYVELRCDPISGHTALYWYRQSLGQGPEFLIYFQGTGAADDSGLPNDRFFAVRPEGSVSTLKIQRTERGDSAVYLCASSPISPGTGDYNEQFFGPGTRLTVL.